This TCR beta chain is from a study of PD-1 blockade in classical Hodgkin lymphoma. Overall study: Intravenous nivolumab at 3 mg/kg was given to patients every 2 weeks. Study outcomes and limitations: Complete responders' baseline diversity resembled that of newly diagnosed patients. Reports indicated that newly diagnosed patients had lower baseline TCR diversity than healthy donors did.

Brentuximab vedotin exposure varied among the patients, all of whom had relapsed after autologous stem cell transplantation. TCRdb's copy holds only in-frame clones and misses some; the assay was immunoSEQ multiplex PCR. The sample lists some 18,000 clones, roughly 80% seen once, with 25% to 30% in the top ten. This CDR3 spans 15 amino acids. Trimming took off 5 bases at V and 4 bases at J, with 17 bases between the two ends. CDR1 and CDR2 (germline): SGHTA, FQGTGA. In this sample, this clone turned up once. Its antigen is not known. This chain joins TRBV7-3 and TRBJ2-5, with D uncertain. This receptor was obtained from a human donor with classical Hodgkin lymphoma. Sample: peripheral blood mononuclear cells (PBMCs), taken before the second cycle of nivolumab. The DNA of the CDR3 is TGTGCCAGCAGCCAAGGGTCGGGCGCGTTAGAGACCCAGTACTTC. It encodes CASSQGSGALETQYF.